Sequencing of this T cell receptor beta chain was carried out in a study of cytomegalovirus exposure and HLA in healthy donors. Whole-study findings and limits: Later analysis identified a missense DCLRE1C variant that was linked to TCR beta V- and J-gene trimming. By a later analysis, the bulk of CMV-associated TCR beta chains appeared HLA-restricted. Only CMV serostatus was available as immune exposure information.

The study ran its PCR with 60 Vbeta and 13 Jbeta primers. The method was immunoSEQ multiplex PCR; TCRdb's version includes in-frame clones alone and lacks a portion of them. The table lists about 76,000 clones, 79% of them singletons. With respect to this clone: Its cognate antigen is unknown.

CDR1 and CDR2 from the germline V gene are SGHNT and YYREEE (reference sequence). V lost 0 bases to trimming and J lost 4 bases, with 16 bases between them. The CDR3 is 16 residues long. This TCR derives from a man younger than 45 in good health and CMV-seronegative. The rearrangement uses TRBV5-4 and TRBJ1-1, with D possibly matching TRBD1 (6 bases). Specimen: PBMCs. In nucleotides, the CDR3 is TGTGCCAGCAGCTTGGGGGGGCAAGGGAGTAGCACTGAAGCTTTCTTT. Protein product: CASSLGGQGSSTEAFF.